The 5 T cell receptor beta chains listed next were all sequenced from one sample in a study of T cell responses to AZD1222 COVID-19 vaccine. Clones were sequenced by immunoSEQ multiplex PCR, and TCRdb holds only the in-frame ones, with some missing. The data show some 160,000 clones, about nine tenths seen once. The specimen was peripheral blood, collected on day 0 of AZD1222 vaccination. Source of these receptors: an adult in good health.

With regard to this clone: This sample includes further DNA sequences coding for the same CDR3. The chain recombines TRBV6-5 with TRBJ2-7; TRBD2 matches at 14 bases. V trimming: 4 bases; J trimming: 4 bases; junction bases outside the gene matches: 3. Per germline, CDR1 MNHEY and CDR2 SVGAGI. The CDR3 spans 15 residues. The CDR3 protein is CASSSGTSGSYEQYF. CDR3 DNA sequence: TGTGCCAGCAGTTCCGGGACTAGCGGGAGTTACGAGCAGTACTTC.

The chain carries TRBV15 and TRBJ2-1; TRBD1 matches 7 bases. The CDR3 is made up of 19 amino acids. The V segment lost 0 bases and the J segment 4 bases; nucleotides outside the gene matches: 15. CDR1 and CDR2 (germline): LNHNV, YYDKDF (reference sequence). The CDR3 is CATSRDFVRGQQPYNEQFF. CDR3 coding DNA: TGTGCCACCAGCAGAGATTTCGTAAGGGGGCAGCAACCTTACAATGAGCAGTTCTTC.

The genes are TRBV7-3 and TRBJ2-2; no clear D gene. V was cut by 5 bases and J by 6 bases, with 10 bases left in between. This CDR3 has 13 residues. Germline loops: CDR1 SGHTA, CDR2 FQGTGA. The chain's CDR3 is CASSQGWPGELFF. Written as DNA, the CDR3 is TGTGCCAGCAGCCAAGGTTGGCCCGGGGAGCTGTTTTTT.

The rearrangement links TRBV11-2 to TRBJ2-6; D is unclear. The CDR3 consists of 19 residues. V was cut by 5 bases and J by 0 bases, with 20 bases left in between. Germline V gene lookup returns CDR1 SGHAT and CDR2 FQNNGV. The CDR3 DNA is TGTGCCAGCAGCGCGAGAGGTCTAGGGATAAGCTCTGGGGCCAACGTCCTGACTTTC. It specifies CASSARGLGISSGANVLTF.

V usage is TRBV19 and J usage is TRBJ1-2; the match to TRBD1 covers 12 bases. Germline CDR1 LNHDA, CDR2 SQIVND (reference sequence). V shed 5 bases, J shed 2 bases, and the junction held 12 bases outside the gene matches. This CDR3 has 18 amino acids. DNA of the CDR3: TGTGCCAGTAGTGTAACCCGGGACAGGGGGCGCACCAACTATGGCTACACCTTC. Amino acid sequence: CASSVTRDRGRTNYGYTF. The full variable domain, with the rest looked up from reference TRBV19 and TRBJ1-2, is DGGITQSPKYLFRKEGQNVTLSCEQNLNHDAMYWYRQDPGQGLRLIYYSQIVNDFQKGDIAEGYSVSREKKESFPLTVTSAQKNPTAFYLCASSVTRDRGRTNYGYTFGSGTRLTVV.